This TCR beta chain was sequenced in a study of blood T cells in healthy people across ages. Looking at the study overall: For every two T cells, template switching captured about one barcoded beta molecule. Overall study findings and caveats: Unknown CMV status may confound age-related changes in expanded clones.

Turning to this clonotype: Its antigen remains unknown.

PCR was performed a second time for roughly 6 to 12 cycles using a sample-barcoded 5' primer and a J-beta primer mix. Each of the samples gave a minimum of 2.5 million paired-end reads that contained CDR3. TCRdb used MiXCR to reprocess the 5' RACE reads, holding one entry per CDR3 protein. This table has some 550,000 distinct CDR3 sequences, more than 45% appearing once. The germline V gene has CDR1 SEHNR and CDR2 FQNEAQ (reference sequence). The CDR3 runs to 16 residues. The germline V and J ends were trimmed by 4 bases and 2 bases, with 16 bases remaining between them. Samples had at least 7 million PBMCs isolated from them.

This clonotype was sampled from a man older than 75 in good health. The chain combines TRBV7-9 with TRBJ2-3, with D uncertain. Sequenced sample: blood. The CDR3, as DNA: TGTGCCAGCAGCTCGGGTTCTAGGGTCATCACAGATACGCAGTATTTT. Its protein is CASSSGSRVITDTQYF.